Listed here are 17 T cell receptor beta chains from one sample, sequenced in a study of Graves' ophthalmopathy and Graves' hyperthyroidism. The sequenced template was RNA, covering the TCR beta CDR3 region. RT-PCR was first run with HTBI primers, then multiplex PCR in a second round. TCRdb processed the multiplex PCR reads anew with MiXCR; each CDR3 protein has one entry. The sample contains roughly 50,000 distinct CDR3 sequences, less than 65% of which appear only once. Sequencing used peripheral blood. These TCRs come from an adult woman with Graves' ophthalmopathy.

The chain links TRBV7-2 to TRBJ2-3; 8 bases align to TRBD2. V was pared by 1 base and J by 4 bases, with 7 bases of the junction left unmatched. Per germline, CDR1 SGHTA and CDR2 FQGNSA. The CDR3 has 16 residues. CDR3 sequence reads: CASSLDIGRAPDTQYF. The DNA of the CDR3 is TGTGCCAGCAGCTTAGATATCGGGAGGGCCCCAGATACGCAGTATTTT.

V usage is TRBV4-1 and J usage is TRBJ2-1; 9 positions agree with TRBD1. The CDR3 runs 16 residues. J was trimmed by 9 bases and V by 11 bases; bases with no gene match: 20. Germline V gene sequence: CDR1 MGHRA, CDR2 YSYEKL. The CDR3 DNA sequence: TGCGCCGGCGGCCAAGAACCGGGACAGGGTTCATCTGAGCAGTTCTTC. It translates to CAGGQEPGQGSSEQFF.

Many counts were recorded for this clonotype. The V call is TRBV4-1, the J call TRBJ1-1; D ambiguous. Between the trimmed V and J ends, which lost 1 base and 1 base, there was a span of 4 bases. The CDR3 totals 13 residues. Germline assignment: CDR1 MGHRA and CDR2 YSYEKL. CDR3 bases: TGCGCCAGCAGCCAAGCACCGAACACTGAAGCTTTCTTT. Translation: CASSQAPNTEAFF.

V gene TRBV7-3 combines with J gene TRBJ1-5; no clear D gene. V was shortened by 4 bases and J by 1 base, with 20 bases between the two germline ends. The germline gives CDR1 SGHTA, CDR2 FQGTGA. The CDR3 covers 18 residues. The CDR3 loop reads CASSSRSSGRWSNQPQHF. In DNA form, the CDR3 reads TGTGCCAGCAGCTCCAGGTCTAGCGGGAGGTGGAGCAATCAGCCCCAGCATTTT.

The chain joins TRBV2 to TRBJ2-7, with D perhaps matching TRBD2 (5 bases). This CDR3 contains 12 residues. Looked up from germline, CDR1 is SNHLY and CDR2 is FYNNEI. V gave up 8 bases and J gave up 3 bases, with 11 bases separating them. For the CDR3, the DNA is TGTGCCAGCGGAGGTGTTATCTACGAGCAGTACTTC. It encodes CASGGVIYEQYF.

CDR3 bases: TGCAGCTTGGATCCGAGATTGAACACTGAAGCTTTCTTT. This encodes CSLDPRLNTEAFF. The chain combines TRBV29-1 with TRBJ1-1; no clear D. The CDR3 extends over 13 amino acids. Trimming cost V 8 bases and J 0 bases, with 13 bases left between them. The germline V gene has CDR1 SQVTM and CDR2 ANQGSEA.

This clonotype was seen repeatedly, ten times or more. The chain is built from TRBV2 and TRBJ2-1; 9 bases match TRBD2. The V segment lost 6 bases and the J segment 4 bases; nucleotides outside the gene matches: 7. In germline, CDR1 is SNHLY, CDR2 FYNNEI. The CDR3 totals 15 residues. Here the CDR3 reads CASRSGTSYYNEQFF. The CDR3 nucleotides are TGTGCCAGCAGGTCCGGGACTAGCTATTACAATGAGCAGTTCTTC.

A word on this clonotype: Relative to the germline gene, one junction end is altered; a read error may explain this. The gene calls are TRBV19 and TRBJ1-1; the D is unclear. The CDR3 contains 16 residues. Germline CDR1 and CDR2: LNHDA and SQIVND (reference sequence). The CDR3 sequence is CTSSIDVGGRETEAFF. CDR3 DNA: TGTACCAGTAGTATAGATGTGGGCGGACGAGAAACTGAGGCTTTCTTT.

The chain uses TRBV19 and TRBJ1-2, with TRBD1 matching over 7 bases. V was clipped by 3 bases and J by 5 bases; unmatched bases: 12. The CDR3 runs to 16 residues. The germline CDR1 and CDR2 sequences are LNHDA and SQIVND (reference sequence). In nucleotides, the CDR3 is TGTGCCAGTAGTATCCCCGTAGGGGGCCAAGGATATGGCTACACCTTC. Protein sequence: CASSIPVGGQGYGYTF. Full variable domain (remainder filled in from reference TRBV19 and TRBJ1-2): DGGITQSPKYLFRKEGQNVTLSCEQNLNHDAMYWYRQDPGQGLRLIYYSQIVNDFQKGDIAEGYSVSREKKESFPLTVTSAQKNPTAFYLCASSIPVGGQGYGYTFGSGTRLTVV.

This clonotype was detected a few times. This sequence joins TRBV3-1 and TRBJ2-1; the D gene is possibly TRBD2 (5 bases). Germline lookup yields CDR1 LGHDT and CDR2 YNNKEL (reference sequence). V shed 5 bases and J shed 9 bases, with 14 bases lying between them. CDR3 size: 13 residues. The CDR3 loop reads CASSEGQRSEQFF. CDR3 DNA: TGTGCCAGCAGCGAGGGTCAGCGAAGTGAGCAGTTCTTC.

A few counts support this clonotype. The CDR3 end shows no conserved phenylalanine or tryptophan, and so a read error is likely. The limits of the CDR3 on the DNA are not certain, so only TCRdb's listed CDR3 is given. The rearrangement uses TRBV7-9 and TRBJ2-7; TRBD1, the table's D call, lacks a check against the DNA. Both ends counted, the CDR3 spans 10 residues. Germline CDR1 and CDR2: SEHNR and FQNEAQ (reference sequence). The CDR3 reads CASSLGRVGQ.

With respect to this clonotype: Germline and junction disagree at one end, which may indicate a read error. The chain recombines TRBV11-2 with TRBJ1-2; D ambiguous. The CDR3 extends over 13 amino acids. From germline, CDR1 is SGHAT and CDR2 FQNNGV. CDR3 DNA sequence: TGCGCCAGCAGAGCCGGACGGATCTATGGCTACACCTTC. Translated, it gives CASRAGRIYGYTF.

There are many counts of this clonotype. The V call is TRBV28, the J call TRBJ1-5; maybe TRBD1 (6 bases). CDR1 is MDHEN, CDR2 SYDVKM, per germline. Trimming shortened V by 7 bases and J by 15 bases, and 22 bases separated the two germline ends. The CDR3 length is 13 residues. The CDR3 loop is CASTLGTGRTPHF. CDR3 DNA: TGTGCCAGCACTTTGGGTACAGGGAGAACGCCGCATTTT.

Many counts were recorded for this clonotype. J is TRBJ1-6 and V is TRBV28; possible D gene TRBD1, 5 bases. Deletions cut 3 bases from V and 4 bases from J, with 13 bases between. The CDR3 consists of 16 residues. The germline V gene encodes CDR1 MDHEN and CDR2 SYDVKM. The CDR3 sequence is CASSFSHRQYNSPLHF. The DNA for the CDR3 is TGTGCCAGCAGTTTTTCCCACCGACAGTATAATTCACCCCTCCACTTT.

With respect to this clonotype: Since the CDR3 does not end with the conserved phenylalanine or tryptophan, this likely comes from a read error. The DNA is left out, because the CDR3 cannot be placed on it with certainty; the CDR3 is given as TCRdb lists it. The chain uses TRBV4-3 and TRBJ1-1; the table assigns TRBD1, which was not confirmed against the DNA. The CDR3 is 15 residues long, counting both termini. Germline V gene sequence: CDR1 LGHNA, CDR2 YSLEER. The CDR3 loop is CASSQDRQGNTEAVL.

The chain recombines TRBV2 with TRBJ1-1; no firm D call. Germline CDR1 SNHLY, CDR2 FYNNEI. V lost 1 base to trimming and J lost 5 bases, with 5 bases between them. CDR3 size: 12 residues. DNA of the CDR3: TGTGCCAGCAGTGAAGGGGCTACTGAAGCTTTCTTT. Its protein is CASSEGATEAFF.

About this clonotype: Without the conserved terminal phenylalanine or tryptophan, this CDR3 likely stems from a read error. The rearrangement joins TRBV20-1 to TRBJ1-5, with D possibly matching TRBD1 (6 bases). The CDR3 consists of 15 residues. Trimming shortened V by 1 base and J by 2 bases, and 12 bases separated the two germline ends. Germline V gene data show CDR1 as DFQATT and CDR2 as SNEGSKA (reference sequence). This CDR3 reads CSARGLRGRNQPQHG. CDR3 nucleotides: TGCAGTGCTAGAGGTCTCAGGGGCCGCAATCAGCCCCAGCATGGT.